This TCR beta chain was documented in a study of blood T cell repertoires in COVID-19. Study-wide context: Both acute and convalescent COVID-19 samples were obtained from the United States, Italy and Spain.

CDR3 length equals 14 residues. Trimming left V 1 base short and J 2 bases short, with 8 bases between. Germline lookup yields CDR1 LGHDT and CDR2 YNNKEL (reference sequence). Researchers sorted participants into cohorts using their self-reported clinical history. The study recruited exposed participants who had met a COVID-19 case within 2 weeks before entry. Original analysis: Amplification of reference gene primers was used by the study to estimate nucleated cell counts. Produced via immunoSEQ multiplex PCR; TCRdb's table is partial and in-frame only. The DNA was the basis for D and trimming; V, J and clone size are from that table. This repertoire shows some 300,000 clones, roughly 86% found once; its top ten account for less than 3%. In its sample, this clone was seen once. Additional DNA sequences in this sample encode the identical CDR3.

The TCR sequence derives from a woman aged 45-59 years who had been exposed to COVID-19. This chain connects TRBV3-1 (or the pseudogene TRBV3-2) to TRBJ1-1; D is unresolved. The sequencing input was PBMCs or T cells enriched from blood (not recorded which). The CDR3 protein is CASSQVAGNTEAFF. The CDR3 bases are TGTGCCAGCAGCCAAGTAGCCGGAAACACTGAAGCTTTCTTT.